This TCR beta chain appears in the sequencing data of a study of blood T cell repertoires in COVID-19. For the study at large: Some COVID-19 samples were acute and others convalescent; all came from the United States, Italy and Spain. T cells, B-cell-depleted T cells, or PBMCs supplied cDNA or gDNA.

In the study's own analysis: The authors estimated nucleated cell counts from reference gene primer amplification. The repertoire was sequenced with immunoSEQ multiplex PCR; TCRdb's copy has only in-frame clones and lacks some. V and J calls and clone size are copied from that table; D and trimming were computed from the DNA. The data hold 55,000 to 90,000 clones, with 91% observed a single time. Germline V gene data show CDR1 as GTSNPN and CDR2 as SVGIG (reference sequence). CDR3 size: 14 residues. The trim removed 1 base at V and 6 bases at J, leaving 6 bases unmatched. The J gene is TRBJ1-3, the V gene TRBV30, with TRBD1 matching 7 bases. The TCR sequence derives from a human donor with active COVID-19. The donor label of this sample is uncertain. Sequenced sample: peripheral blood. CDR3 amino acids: CAWSAGGYENTIYF. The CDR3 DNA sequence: TGTGCCTGGAGTGCAGGGGGTTATGAAAACACCATATATTTT.